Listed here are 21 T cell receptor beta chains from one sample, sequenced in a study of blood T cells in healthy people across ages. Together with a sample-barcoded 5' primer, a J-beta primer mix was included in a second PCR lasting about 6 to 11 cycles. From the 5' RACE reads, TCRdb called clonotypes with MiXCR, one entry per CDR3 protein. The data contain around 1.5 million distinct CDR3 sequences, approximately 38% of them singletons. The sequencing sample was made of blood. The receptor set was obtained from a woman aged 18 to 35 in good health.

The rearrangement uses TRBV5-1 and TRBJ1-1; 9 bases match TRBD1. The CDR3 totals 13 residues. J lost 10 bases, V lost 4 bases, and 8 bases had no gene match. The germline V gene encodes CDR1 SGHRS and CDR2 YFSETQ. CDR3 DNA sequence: TGCGCCAGCAGCCTGGGACAGGGATCAGGAGCTTTCTTT. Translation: CASSLGQGSGAFF.

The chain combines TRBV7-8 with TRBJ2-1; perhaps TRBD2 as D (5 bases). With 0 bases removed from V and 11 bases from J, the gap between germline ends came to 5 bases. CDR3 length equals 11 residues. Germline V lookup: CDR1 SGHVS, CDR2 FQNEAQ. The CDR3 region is CASSLATKQFF. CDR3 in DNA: TGTGCCAGCAGCTTAGCGACTAAGCAGTTCTTC.

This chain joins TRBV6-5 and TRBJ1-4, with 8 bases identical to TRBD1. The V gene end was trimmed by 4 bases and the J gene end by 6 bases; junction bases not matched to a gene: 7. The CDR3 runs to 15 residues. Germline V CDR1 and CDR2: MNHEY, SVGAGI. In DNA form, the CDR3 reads TGTGCCAGCAGTTTGGACAGGGACGGGGATGAAAAACTGTTTTTT. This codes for CASSLDRDGDEKLFF.

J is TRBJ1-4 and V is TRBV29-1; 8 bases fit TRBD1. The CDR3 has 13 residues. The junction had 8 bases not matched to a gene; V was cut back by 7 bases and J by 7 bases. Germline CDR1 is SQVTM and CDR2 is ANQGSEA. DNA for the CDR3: TGCAGCGGAAGACAGGGGCCCGGTGAAAAACTGTTTTTT. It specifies CSGRQGPGEKLFF.

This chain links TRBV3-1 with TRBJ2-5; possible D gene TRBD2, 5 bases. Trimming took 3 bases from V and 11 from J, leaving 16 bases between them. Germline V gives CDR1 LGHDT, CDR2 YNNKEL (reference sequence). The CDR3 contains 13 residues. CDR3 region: CASSQRGFNEQYF. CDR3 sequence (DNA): TGTGCCAGCAGCCAGAGAGGGTTTAATGAGCAGTACTTC.

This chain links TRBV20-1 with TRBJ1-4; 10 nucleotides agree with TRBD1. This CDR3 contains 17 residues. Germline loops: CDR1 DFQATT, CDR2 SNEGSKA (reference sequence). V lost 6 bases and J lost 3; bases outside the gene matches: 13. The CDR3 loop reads CSAPGQGEGLANEKLFF. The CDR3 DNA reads TGCAGTGCCCCAGGACAGGGGGAAGGTCTTGCTAATGAAAAACTGTTTTTT.

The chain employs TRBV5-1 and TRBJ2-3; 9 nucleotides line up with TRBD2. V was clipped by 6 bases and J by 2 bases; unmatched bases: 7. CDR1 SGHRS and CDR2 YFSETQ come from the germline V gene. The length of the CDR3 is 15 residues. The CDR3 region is CASTKTSGYTDTQYF. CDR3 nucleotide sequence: TGCGCCAGCACCAAGACTAGCGGATACACAGATACGCAGTATTTT.

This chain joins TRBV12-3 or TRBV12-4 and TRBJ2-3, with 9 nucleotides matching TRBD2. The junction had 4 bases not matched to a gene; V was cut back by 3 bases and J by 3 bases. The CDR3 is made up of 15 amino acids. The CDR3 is CASSFYSGRTDTQYF. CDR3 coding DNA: TGTGCCAGCAGTTTCTATAGCGGGAGAACAGATACGCAGTATTTT.

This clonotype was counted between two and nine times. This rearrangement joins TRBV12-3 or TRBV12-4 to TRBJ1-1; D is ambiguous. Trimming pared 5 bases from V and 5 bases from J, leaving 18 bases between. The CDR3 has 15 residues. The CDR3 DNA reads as TGTGCCAGCAGTGCCAAACCGACCCCCGAGACTGAAGCTTTCTTT. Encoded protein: CASSAKPTPETEAFF.

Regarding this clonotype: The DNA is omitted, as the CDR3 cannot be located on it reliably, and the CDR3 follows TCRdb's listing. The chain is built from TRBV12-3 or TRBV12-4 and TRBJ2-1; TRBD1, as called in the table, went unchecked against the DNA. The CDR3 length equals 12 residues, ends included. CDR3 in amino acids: CASGPFGAEQFF.

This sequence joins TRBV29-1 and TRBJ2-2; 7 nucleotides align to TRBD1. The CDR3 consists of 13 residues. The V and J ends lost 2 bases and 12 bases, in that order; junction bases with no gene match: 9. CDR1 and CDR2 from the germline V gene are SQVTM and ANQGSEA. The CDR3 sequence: CSVEKGDRAKLFF. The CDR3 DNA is TGCAGCGTTGAAAAGGGAGACAGGGCAAAGCTGTTTTTT.

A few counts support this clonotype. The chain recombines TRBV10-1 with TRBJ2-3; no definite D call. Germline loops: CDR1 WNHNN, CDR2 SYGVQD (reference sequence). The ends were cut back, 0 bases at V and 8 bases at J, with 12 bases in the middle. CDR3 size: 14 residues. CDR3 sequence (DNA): TGCGCCAGCAGTGAGTCGGGCCCTCCGGGTACGCAGTATTTT. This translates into CASSESGPPGTQYF.

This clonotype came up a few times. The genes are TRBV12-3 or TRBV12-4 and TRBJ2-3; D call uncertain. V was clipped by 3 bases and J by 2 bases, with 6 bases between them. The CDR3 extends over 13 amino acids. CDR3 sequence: CASSLPDTDTQYF. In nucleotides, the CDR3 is TGTGCCAGCAGTTTGCCGGACACAGATACGCAGTATTTT.

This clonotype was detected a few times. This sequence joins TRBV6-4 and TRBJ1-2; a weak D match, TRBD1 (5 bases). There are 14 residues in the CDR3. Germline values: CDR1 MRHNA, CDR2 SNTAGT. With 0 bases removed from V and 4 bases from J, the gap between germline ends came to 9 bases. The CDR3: CASSDSPQVYGYTF. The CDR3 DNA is TGTGCCAGCAGTGACTCGCCACAGGTCTATGGCTACACCTTC.

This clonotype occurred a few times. The CDR3 spells CAISSGNSNNEQFF. CDR3 in DNA: TGTGCCATCAGCTCAGGTAACAGCAACAATGAGCAGTTCTTC. The chain uses TRBV10-3 and TRBJ2-1; D call uncertain. The germline V gene encodes CDR1 ENHRY and CDR2 SYGVKD. The germline V and J ends were trimmed by 6 bases and 5 bases, with 14 bases remaining between them. The CDR3 covers 14 residues.

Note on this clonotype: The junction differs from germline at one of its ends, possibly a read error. CDR3 protein: CSVEVSDTRYF. DNA of the CDR3: TGCAGCGTTGAAGTTTCCGATACGCGGTATTTT. The chain uses TRBV20-1 and TRBJ2-3; no firm D call. Germline V gives CDR1 DFQATT, CDR2 SNEGSKA (reference sequence). The CDR3 sequence is 11 residues long.

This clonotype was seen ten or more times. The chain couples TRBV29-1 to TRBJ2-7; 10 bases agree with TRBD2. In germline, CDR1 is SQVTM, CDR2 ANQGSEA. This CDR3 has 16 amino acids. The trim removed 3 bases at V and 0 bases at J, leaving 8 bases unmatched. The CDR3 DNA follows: TGCAGCGTTGAGTCTAGTACTAGCGGGATCTCCTACGAGCAGTACTTC. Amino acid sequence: CSVESSTSGISYEQYF.

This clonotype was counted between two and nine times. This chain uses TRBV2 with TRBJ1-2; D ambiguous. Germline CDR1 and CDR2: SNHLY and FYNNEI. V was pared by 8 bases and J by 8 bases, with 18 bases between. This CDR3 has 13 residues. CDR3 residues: CASSAGVSRGYTF. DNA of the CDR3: TGTGCCAGCTCAGCTGGGGTCTCGAGGGGCTACACCTTC.

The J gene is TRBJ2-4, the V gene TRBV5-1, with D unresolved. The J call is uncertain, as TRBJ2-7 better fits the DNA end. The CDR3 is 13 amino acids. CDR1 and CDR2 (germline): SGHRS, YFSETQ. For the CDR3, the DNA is TGCGCCAGCAGCTTAAGTATCGGGTACGAGCAGTACTTC. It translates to CASSLSIGYEQYF.

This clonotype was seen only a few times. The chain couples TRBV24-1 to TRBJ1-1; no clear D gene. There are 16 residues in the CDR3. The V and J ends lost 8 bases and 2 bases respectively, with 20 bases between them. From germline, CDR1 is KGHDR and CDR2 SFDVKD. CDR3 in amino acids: CATTPVILITNTEAFF. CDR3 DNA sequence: TGTGCCACCACCCCGGTTATACTCATAACAAACACTGAAGCTTTCTTT.

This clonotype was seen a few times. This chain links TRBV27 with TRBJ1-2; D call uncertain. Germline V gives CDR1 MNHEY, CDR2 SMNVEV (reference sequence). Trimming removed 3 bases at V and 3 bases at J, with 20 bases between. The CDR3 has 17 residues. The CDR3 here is CASSLERGGGGYYGYTF. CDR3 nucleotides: TGTGCCAGCAGTTTGGAACGGGGTGGCGGTGGATACTATGGCTACACCTTC.